The 12 T cell receptor beta chains below were found in one sample sequenced in a study of OX40 agonist ivuxolimab in advanced cancers. Profiled with immunoSEQ multiplex PCR; TCRdb holds only in-frame clones, not every one. The sample yields roughly 51,000 clones, approximately 91% seen once. The material sequenced was CD4+ or CD8+ T cells sorted from blood, taken in a trial of the OX40 agonist ivuxolimab. Every receptor here comes from an adult with an advanced solid tumor such as melanoma, head and neck, liver or kidney cancer.

The V call is TRBV7-6, the J call TRBJ1-5; 9 bases match TRBD1. The CDR3 loop spans 14 amino acids. The ends lost 5 bases at V and 7 bases at J; junction bases unmatched: 6. CDR1 and CDR2 (germline): SGHVS, FNYEAQ. The CDR3 loop is CASSRDRVGQPQHF. As DNA, the CDR3 is TGTGCCAGCAGCCGGGACAGGGTTGGGCAGCCCCAGCATTTT.

The chain carries TRBV5-1 and TRBJ2-7; no definite D call. Germline CDR1 SGHRS, CDR2 YFSETQ. CDR3 length: 12 amino acids. V lost 2 bases to trimming and J lost 5 bases, with 8 bases between them. CDR3 in DNA: TGCGCCAGCAGCTTCACAGAGGACGAGCAGTACTTC. It specifies CASSFTEDEQYF. Looking up the rest from reference TRBV5-1 and TRBJ2-7 gives the full variable domain: KAGVTQTPRYLIKTRGQQVTLSCSPISGHRSVSWYQQTPGQGLQFLFEYFSETQRNKGNFPGRFSGRQFSNSRSEMNVSTLELGDSALYLCASSFTEDEQYFGPGTRLTVT.

The chain couples TRBV7-9 to TRBJ2-7; D gene uncertain. The CDR3 extends over 12 amino acids. The V end was cut by 5 bases, the J end by 6 bases, with 11 bases between. The germline V gene encodes CDR1 SEHNR and CDR2 FQNEAQ (reference sequence). CDR3: CASSPSSSEQYF. The CDR3, as DNA: TGTGCCAGCAGCCCTTCCTCAAGCGAGCAGTACTTC.

This chain links TRBV7-6 with TRBJ2-2; possible D gene TRBD1, 6 bases. V was shortened by 5 bases and J by 4 bases, with 17 bases between the two germline ends. The CDR3 is 16 residues long. Germline V CDR1 and CDR2: SGHVS, FNYEAQ. The CDR3 DNA follows: TGTGCCAGCAGCGACTGGACAGCGATTGGCACCGGGGAGCTGTTTTTT. Protein: CASSDWTAIGTGELFF.

The rearrangement joins TRBV5-8 to TRBJ2-7, with 7 bases aligning to TRBD2. The germline CDR1 and CDR2 sequences are SGHTS and YDEGEE. The CDR3 totals 13 residues. The J segment lost 6 bases and the V segment lost 2 bases, leaving 5 bases of the junction unmatched. The CDR3 DNA is TGTGCCAGCAGCTTATCGGGGGGAGTCGAGCAGTACTTC. Translating gives CASSLSGGVEQYF.

The chain couples TRBV7-6 to TRBJ2-1; the match to TRBD1 covers 8 bases. Germline V gene lookup returns CDR1 SGHVS and CDR2 FNYEAQ. With 5 bases clipped from V and 4 bases from J, the junction kept 7 bases outside the gene matches. The CDR3 runs to 15 residues. CDR3 loop: CASSLGQGVYNEQFF. The DNA for the CDR3 is TGTGCCAGCAGCCTTGGACAGGGAGTATACAATGAGCAGTTCTTC.

The rearrangement links TRBV2 to TRBJ2-3; 8 nucleotides agree with TRBD2. Germline V gene sequence: CDR1 SNHLY, CDR2 FYNNEI. The CDR3 has 16 amino acids. V gave up 0 bases and J gave up 0 bases; unmatched junction bases: 2. The CDR3 bases are TGTGCCAGCAGTGAAGCGTTAGCGGGGAGCACAGATACGCAGTATTTT. It codes for CASSEALAGSTDTQYF.

This sequence joins TRBV27 and TRBJ2-3, with unresolved D. Trimming cost V 6 bases and J 5 bases, with 15 bases left between them. The germline V gene encodes CDR1 MNHEY and CDR2 SMNVEV (reference sequence). The CDR3 has 14 residues. The CDR3: CASRGKKVEDTQYF. CDR3 sequence (DNA): TGTGCCAGCAGGGGGAAAAAAGTTGAAGATACGCAGTATTTT.

The V call is TRBV5-6, the J call TRBJ2-5, with 8 positions matching TRBD2. V shed 1 base, J shed 5 bases, and the junction held 7 bases outside the gene matches. Germline values: CDR1 SGHDT, CDR2 YYEEEE. CDR3 length equals 15 residues. The CDR3: CASSLSAGVRETQYF. CDR3 coding DNA: TGTGCCAGCAGCTTGTCAGCGGGAGTTCGGGAGACCCAGTACTTC.

The genes are TRBV5-1 and TRBJ2-1; the match to TRBD2 covers 13 bases. The germline V gene has CDR1 SGHRS and CDR2 YFSETQ. Trimming removed 3 bases from V and 8 bases from J; junction bases left unmatched: 14. The CDR3 totals 18 residues. CDR3 sequence reads: CASSSGLAGIVVRDEQFF. The CDR3, as DNA: TGCGCCAGCAGCTCGGGACTAGCGGGGATCGTTGTTAGGGATGAGCAGTTCTTC.

V usage is TRBV5-1 and J usage is TRBJ2-7; 10 bases line up with TRBD1. The CDR3 has 15 amino acids. Trimming cost V 4 bases and J 6 bases; bases outside gene matches: 10. Germline CDR1 is SGHRS and CDR2 is YFSETQ. For the CDR3, the DNA is TGCGCCAGCAGCGTTAGACAGGGGGCTTTTCTCGAGCAGTACTTC. Translated: CASSVRQGAFLEQYF.

The chain recombines TRBV19 with TRBJ2-7, with D perhaps matching TRBD2 (5 bases). The germline CDR1 and CDR2 sequences are LNHDA and SQIVND (reference sequence). With 4 bases removed from V and 4 bases from J, the gap between germline ends came to 11 bases. The CDR3 is made up of 13 amino acids. CDR3 loop: CASSTGIQYEQYF. The CDR3 region has the DNA TGTGCCAGTAGTACCGGGATCCAATACGAGCAGTACTTC. The variable domain in full, completed from reference TRBV19 and TRBJ2-7, reads DGGITQSPKYLFRKEGQNVTLSCEQNLNHDAMYWYRQDPGQGLRLIYYSQIVNDFQKGDIAEGYSVSREKKESFPLTVTSAQKNPTAFYLCASSTGIQYEQYFGPGTRLTVT.